The 13 T cell receptor beta chains given below trace back to one sample, sequenced in a study of cytomegalovirus exposure and HLA in healthy donors. The PCR was carried out with 60 Vbeta primers and 13 Jbeta primers. Generated by immunoSEQ multiplex PCR, the TCRdb table keeps only in-frame clones and is missing some. The table has about 75,000 clones, around 84% seen once; the top ten hold under 20%. Sequencing was done on a sample of PBMCs. The receptor source for this set is a man in his 70s in good health and CMV-seropositive.

This clone has just a few counts. The genes are TRBV4-2 and TRBJ2-2; D is unclear. Germline loops: CDR1 LGHNA, CDR2 YNFKEQ. V was shortened by 3 bases and J by 4 bases, with 9 bases between the two germline ends. CDR3 size: 14 residues. The CDR3 DNA reads as TGTGCCAGCAGCCAGCAGGTGGGCACCGGGGAGCTGTTTTTT. Residues: CASSQQVGTGELFF.

The chain recombines TRBV5-4 with TRBJ2-7, with D possibly matching TRBD1 (6 bases). Trimming cost V 4 bases and J 3 bases, with 11 bases left between them. CDR3 length: 13 amino acids. CDR1 is SGHNT and CDR2 is YYREEE in the germline V gene (reference sequence). CDR3 amino acids: CASSPEGVYEQYF. Written as DNA, the CDR3 is TGTGCCAGCAGCCCCGAGGGGGTCTACGAGCAGTACTTC.

V gene TRBV30 combines with J gene TRBJ2-1; TRBD2 agrees at 13 bases. Trimming cost V 3 bases and J 7 bases; bases outside gene matches: 6. Per the germline V gene, CDR1 is GTSNPN and CDR2 is SVGIG (reference sequence). The CDR3 loop spans 15 amino acids. CDR3 loop: CAWSPGTSGINEQFF. Here the CDR3 DNA reads TGTGCCTGGAGCCCCGGGACTAGCGGGATAAATGAGCAGTTCTTC.

The chain is built from TRBV30 and TRBJ1-5; 7 bases agree with TRBD1. J lost 5 bases, V lost 5 bases, and 6 bases had no gene match. The CDR3 loop spans 13 amino acids. CDR1 and CDR2 from the germline V gene are GTSNPN and SVGIG (reference sequence). The CDR3 nucleotides are TGTGCCTGGGGGCAGACAGGGCATCAGCCCCAGCATTTT. Translating gives CAWGQTGHQPQHF.

The chain carries TRBV7-2 and TRBJ1-1; D gene unclear. The CDR3 is made up of 14 amino acids. Trimming cost V 4 bases and J 0 bases, with 9 bases left between them. In germline, CDR1 is SGHTA, CDR2 FQGNSA. CDR3 in amino acids: CASSSTGMNTEAFF. CDR3 nucleotides: TGTGCCAGCAGCTCCACCGGGATGAACACTGAAGCTTTCTTT.

The chain carries TRBV2 and TRBJ1-5; D may be TRBD1 (5 bases). V lost 6 bases and J 4 bases, leaving 16 bases between the germline ends. Germline CDR1 reads SNHLY; CDR2 reads FYNNEI. CDR3 length: 15 residues. The CDR3 region has the DNA TGTGCCAGCAGGGAGAGCTCCGGGACTAATCAGCCCCAGCATTTT. It specifies CASRESSGTNQPQHF.

Remarks on this clone: The same CDR3 is also encoded by other DNA sequences in this sample. The J gene is TRBJ1-3, the V gene TRBV6-5; possible D gene TRBD1, 6 bases. Germline V gene data show CDR1 as MNHEY and CDR2 as SVGAGI. CDR3 size: 16 residues. V lost 0 bases and J lost 1, with 10 bases in between. CDR3 coding DNA: TGTGCCAGCAGTTACTCGACAGGATTATCTGGAAACACCATATATTTT. Residues: CASSYSTGLSGNTIYF.

This clone has just a few counts. The chain carries TRBV6-1 and TRBJ2-4; a possible D gene is TRBD1 (6 bases). This CDR3 contains 13 residues. V gave up 4 bases and J gave up 6 bases, with 10 bases separating them. Germline lookup yields CDR1 MNHNS and CDR2 SASEGT. For the CDR3, the DNA is TGTGCCAGCAGTGTGGAGGACAGAAACATTCAGTACTTC. It yields the protein CASSVEDRNIQYF.

The V call is TRBV10-1, the J call TRBJ2-3; D gene ambiguous. Per the germline V gene, CDR1 is WNHNN and CDR2 is SYGVQD (reference sequence). This CDR3 contains 15 residues. Between the trimmed V and J ends, which lost 0 bases and 4 bases, there was a span of 11 bases. The CDR3 DNA is TGCGCCAGCAGTGAGTCGAGTGTTGCCTCAGATACGCAGTATTTT. This gives the protein CASSESSVASDTQYF.

The chain couples TRBV6-5 to TRBJ1-2, with D possibly being TRBD1 (5 bases). The V gene lost 6 bases and the J gene lost 2 bases, with 16 bases spanning the gap. This CDR3 is 15 amino acids long. The germline V gene encodes CDR1 MNHEY and CDR2 SVGAGI. The CDR3 sequence: CASRLTGLANYGYTF. In DNA form, the CDR3 reads TGTGCCAGCAGACTAACAGGCCTAGCGAACTATGGCTACACCTTC.

The gene calls are TRBV18 and TRBJ2-3; D ambiguous. Germline V gene lookup returns CDR1 KGHSH and CDR2 LQKENI. The CDR3 is 14 amino acids. V was clipped by 6 bases and J by 1 base, with 11 bases between them. The CDR3 protein is CASSTPTGTDTQYF. CDR3 nucleotide sequence: TGTGCCAGCTCGACTCCAACCGGCACAGATACGCAGTATTTT.

The V and J genes are TRBV2 and TRBJ1-5; perhaps TRBD1 as D (5 bases). The CDR3 contains 15 residues. The germline V gene has CDR1 SNHLY and CDR2 FYNNEI. Trimming removed 8 bases at V and 0 bases at J, with 14 bases between. The CDR3 DNA reads as TGTGCCAGCTATAGGGGCCCGTATAGCAATCAGCCCCAGCATTTT. Residues: CASYRGPYSNQPQHF.

The chain carries TRBV25-1 and TRBJ2-3; 15 nucleotides line up with TRBD2. Per germline, CDR1 MGHDK and CDR2 SYGVNS. With V trimmed by 3 bases and J by 7 bases, 2 bases remained unmatched. This CDR3 has 15 amino acids. The CDR3 bases are TGTGCCAGCAGTGACGGACTAGCGGGAGGGCATACGCAGTATTTT. Its translation: CASSDGLAGGHTQYF.